A single sample is the source of the 22 T cell receptor beta chains below, sequenced in a study of blood T cell repertoires in COVID-19. TCRdb's copy holds only in-frame clones and misses some; the assay was immunoSEQ multiplex PCR. The sample shows about 310,000 clones, around 87% of them seen only once. What was sequenced was peripheral blood. The receptors derive from a woman aged 45-65 years who had recovered from COVID-19.

The chain carries TRBV18 and TRBJ1-5; no firm D call. V was pared by 2 bases and J by 1 base, with 12 bases between. Germline values: CDR1 KGHSH, CDR2 LQKENI. This CDR3 is 16 amino acids long. DNA of the CDR3: TGTGCCAGCTCACCAACTCCGTCGGGGAGCAATCAGCCCCAGCATTTT. This gives the protein CASSPTPSGSNQPQHF. Using reference TRBV18 and TRBJ1-5 for the parts outside the CDR3, the full variable domain is NAGVMQNPRHLVRRRGQEARLRCSPMKGHSHVYWYRQLPEEGLKFMVYLQKENIIDESGMPKERFSAEFPKEGPSILRIQQVVRGDSAAYFCASSPTPSGSNQPQHFGDGTRLSIL.

This clone came up a few times. The J gene is TRBJ2-7, the V gene TRBV12-3 or TRBV12-4, with no clear D. Between the trimmed V and J ends, which lost 6 bases and 6 bases, there was a span of 12 bases. The CDR3 is 12 residues long. DNA for the CDR3: TGTGCCAGCAGCCAAACCGGCGGCGAGCAGTACTTC. Its translation is CASSQTGGEQYF.

This sequence joins TRBV19 and TRBJ1-5; D is unclear. Trimming took 5 bases from V and 6 from J, leaving 11 bases between them. Germline-derived CDR1 and CDR2 are LNHDA and SQIVND (reference sequence). The CDR3 has 13 residues. For the CDR3, the DNA is TGTGCCAGTAGTCCCGGACTCACTCAGCCCCAGCATTTT. Encoded protein: CASSPGLTQPQHF.

DNA of the CDR3: TGCAGCGTTGCAGCTAGCGCCCAAGAGACCCAGTACTTC. Translating gives CSVAASAQETQYF. V usage is TRBV29-1 and J usage is TRBJ2-5, with a weak D call TRBD2 (6 bases). The germline V gene encodes CDR1 SQVTM and CDR2 ANQGSEA. V was pared by 4 bases and J by 1 base, with 10 bases between. The CDR3 has 13 residues.

There are a few counts of this clone. The V gene is TRBV3-1 (or the pseudogene TRBV3-2), the J gene TRBJ1-1, with D perhaps matching TRBD1 (5 bases). Germline V gene sequence: CDR1 LGHDT, CDR2 YNNKEL (reference sequence). The CDR3 sequence is 14 residues long. V gave up 1 base and J gave up 4 bases, with 10 bases separating them. For the CDR3, the DNA is TGTGCCAGCAGCCAAGGCAGGGAGGGCACTGAAGCTTTCTTT. This gives the protein CASSQGREGTEAFF.

Here the CDR3 DNA reads TGTGCCAGCAGCGAGGCCCGCGGAGCTTTCTTT. Its translation is CASSEARGAFF. This chain uses TRBV28 with TRBJ1-1, with D unclear. The CDR3 contains 11 residues. The germline V gene has CDR1 MDHEN and CDR2 SYDVKM. Between the trimmed V and J ends, which lost 6 bases and 10 bases, there was a span of 12 bases.

The rearrangement links TRBV29-1 to TRBJ2-7, with D possibly matching TRBD1 (6 bases). The germline CDR1 and CDR2 sequences are SQVTM and ANQGSEA. This CDR3 spans 15 amino acids. The germline V and J ends were trimmed by 1 base and 3 bases, with 16 bases remaining between them. Here the CDR3 DNA reads TGCAGCGTTGAAGTCCCCGGAGGACAGCACTACGAGCAGTACTTC. Translation gives CSVEVPGGQHYEQYF.

The chain uses TRBV28 and TRBJ2-7, with TRBD2 as a possible D gene (5 bases). This CDR3 spans 12 amino acids. Deletions cut 5 bases from V and 4 bases from J, with 9 bases between. CDR1 is MDHEN and CDR2 is SYDVKM in the germline V gene. CDR3 region: CASSRGGYEQYF. The CDR3, as DNA: TGTGCCAGCAGTCGCGGAGGTTACGAGCAGTACTTC.

V usage is TRBV4-1 and J usage is TRBJ2-7; 11 bases agree with TRBD1. Germline V gives CDR1 MGHRA, CDR2 YSYEKL. V gave up 4 bases and J gave up 6 bases; unmatched junction bases: 5. This CDR3 has 14 residues. The CDR3 reads CASSPVGQGVEQYF. DNA of the CDR3: TGCGCCAGCAGCCCTGTGGGACAGGGGGTCGAGCAGTACTTC.

The CDR3 nucleotides are TGTGCCAGCAGCTTGGACAGGGGAGAGACCCAGTACTTC. The encoded protein is CASSLDRGETQYF. This rearrangement joins TRBV5-4 to TRBJ2-5, with 7 bases aligning to TRBD1. J gave up 4 bases and V 0 bases, and 0 bases lay outside the gene matches. Germline assignment: CDR1 SGHNT and CDR2 YYREEE (reference sequence). CDR3 length: 13 residues.

The rearrangement uses TRBV5-1 and TRBJ2-7; D unresolved. Germline V lookup: CDR1 SGHRS, CDR2 YFSETQ. V was pared by 4 bases and J by 3 bases, with 8 bases between. This CDR3 spans 12 amino acids. The CDR3 loop reads CASSIFSYEQYF. The CDR3 DNA follows: TGCGCCAGCAGCATCTTCAGCTACGAGCAGTACTTC.

The chain is built from TRBV20-1 and TRBJ2-7, with D maybe TRBD2 (6 bases). In germline, CDR1 is DFQATT, CDR2 SNEGSKA (reference sequence). V shed 3 bases and J shed 6 bases, with 12 bases lying between them. The CDR3 length is 12 residues. CDR3 DNA: TGCAGTGCTAGTTTCGGGGGTAGCGAGCAGTACTTC. Residues: CSASFGGSEQYF.

The V gene is TRBV11-2, the J gene TRBJ1-2; the match to TRBD1 covers 12 bases. CDR3 length: 16 amino acids. Germline assignment: CDR1 SGHAT and CDR2 FQNNGV. V lost 1 base and J lost 4; bases outside the gene matches: 4. CDR3 in amino acids: CASSLGGQGAVYGYTF. CDR3 nucleotides: TGTGCCAGCAGCTTAGGGGGACAGGGGGCTGTCTATGGCTACACCTTC.

The genes are TRBV29-1 and TRBJ2-3; 8 nucleotides match TRBD2. The germline gives CDR1 SQVTM, CDR2 ANQGSEA. The CDR3 runs 14 residues. Trimming took 8 bases from V and 3 from J; bases not matched to a gene: 10. The CDR3 reads CSQTSGQWTDTQYF. As DNA, the CDR3 is TGCAGCCAAACTAGCGGACAGTGGACAGATACGCAGTATTTT.

The chain employs TRBV5-8 and TRBJ1-5, with 8 positions matching TRBD1. The CDR3 length is 14 residues. Trimming took 4 bases from V and 7 from J; bases not matched to a gene: 7. Germline loops: CDR1 SGHTS, CDR2 YDEGEE. The CDR3 nucleotides are TGTGCCAGCAGCCTACCGGGACAGGCCCAGCCCCAGCATTTT. It translates to CASSLPGQAQPQHF.

The J gene is TRBJ1-1, the V gene TRBV24-1; 7 positions agree with TRBD1. The CDR3 runs 14 residues. CDR1 and CDR2 (germline): KGHDR, SFDVKD. The ends lost 5 bases at V and 4 bases at J; junction bases unmatched: 6. CDR3 sequence: CATSGTGVGTEAFF. CDR3 coding DNA: TGTGCCACCAGTGGGACAGGTGTTGGCACTGAAGCTTTCTTT.

The table lists this clone with a few counts. The CDR3 region has the DNA TGTGCCAGCAGCTCCATATTTAACAGGGAGGAGCAGTTCTTC. Residues: CASSSIFNREEQFF. The chain uses TRBV7-9 and TRBJ2-1; weak D call: TRBD1 (6 bases). Trimming took 4 bases from V and 10 from J, leaving 17 bases between them. Looked up from germline, CDR1 is SEHNR and CDR2 is FQNEAQ (reference sequence). This CDR3 comprises 14 residues.

This CDR3 reads CASSKRTGVEAFF. The CDR3 DNA is TGTGCCAGCAGCAAGCGGACAGGAGTCGAAGCTTTCTTT. This chain uses TRBV7-2 with TRBJ1-1, with 7 bases aligning to TRBD1. V lost 5 bases and J lost 8; bases outside the gene matches: 8. Per the germline V gene, CDR1 is SGHTA and CDR2 is FQGNSA. The CDR3 is 13 residues long.

The chain carries TRBV6-5 and TRBJ2-1; tentative D call: TRBD1 (6 bases). The CDR3 has 14 amino acids. Trimming left V 1 base short and J 8 bases short, with 12 bases between. CDR1 and CDR2 (germline): MNHEY, SVGAGI. The CDR3 protein is CASSYLQGIDEQFF. The CDR3 DNA follows: TGTGCCAGCAGTTACTTACAGGGTATCGATGAGCAGTTCTTC.

The J gene is TRBJ2-3, the V gene TRBV25-1, with 7 bases identical to TRBD1. V lost 2 bases, J lost 0 bases, and 2 bases stayed unmatched. The CDR3 has 15 amino acids. The germline CDR1 and CDR2 sequences are MGHDK and SYGVNS. Written as DNA, the CDR3 is TGTGCCAGCAGTGAAACAGGGGCTAGCACAGATACGCAGTATTTT. It yields the protein CASSETGASTDTQYF. The variable domain in full, completed from reference TRBV25-1 and TRBJ2-3, reads EADIYQTPRYLVIGTGKKITLECSQTMGHDKMYWYQQDPGMELHLIHYSYGVNSTEKGDLSSESTVSRIRTEHFPLTLESARPSHTSQYLCASSETGASTDTQYFGPGTRLTVL.

V gene TRBV7-8 combines with J gene TRBJ2-5; 9 positions agree with TRBD2. The CDR3 sequence is 19 residues long. The V segment lost 5 bases and the J segment 2 bases; nucleotides outside the gene matches: 18. CDR1 is SGHVS, CDR2 FQNEAQ, per germline. CDR3 protein: CASSTAGGPTLIRQETQYF. For the CDR3, the DNA is TGTGCCAGCAGCACAGCGGGGGGCCCGACCCTAATCCGACAAGAGACCCAGTACTTC.

This chain joins TRBV4-3 and TRBJ1-1; D is unclear. Germline CDR1 LGHNA, CDR2 YSLEER. The V end was cut by 0 bases, the J end by 1 base, with 9 bases between. CDR3 size: 15 residues. The CDR3 protein is CASSQDNLRNTEAFF. CDR3 sequence (DNA): TGCGCCAGCAGCCAAGATAACCTTAGGAACACTGAAGCTTTCTTT.